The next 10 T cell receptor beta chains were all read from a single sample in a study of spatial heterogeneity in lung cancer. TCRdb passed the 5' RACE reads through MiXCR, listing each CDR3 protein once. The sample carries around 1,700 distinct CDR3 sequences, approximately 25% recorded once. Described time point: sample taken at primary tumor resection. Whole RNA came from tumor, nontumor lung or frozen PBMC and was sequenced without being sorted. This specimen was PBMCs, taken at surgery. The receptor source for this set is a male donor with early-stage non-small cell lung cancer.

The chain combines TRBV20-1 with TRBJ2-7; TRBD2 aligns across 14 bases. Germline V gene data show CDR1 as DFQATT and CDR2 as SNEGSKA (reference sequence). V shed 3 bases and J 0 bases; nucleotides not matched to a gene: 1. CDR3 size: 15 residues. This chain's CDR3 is CSARGTSGGSYEQYF. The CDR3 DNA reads TGCAGTGCTAGGGGGACTAGCGGGGGCTCCTACGAGCAGTACTTC.

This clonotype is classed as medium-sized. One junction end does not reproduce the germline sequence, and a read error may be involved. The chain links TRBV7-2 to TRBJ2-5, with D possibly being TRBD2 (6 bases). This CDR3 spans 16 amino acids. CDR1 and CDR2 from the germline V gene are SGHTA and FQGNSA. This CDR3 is CASSLRAWGDQETQYF. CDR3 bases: TGTGCCAGCAGCTTAAGGGCTTGGGGGGACCAGGAGACCCAGTACTTC.

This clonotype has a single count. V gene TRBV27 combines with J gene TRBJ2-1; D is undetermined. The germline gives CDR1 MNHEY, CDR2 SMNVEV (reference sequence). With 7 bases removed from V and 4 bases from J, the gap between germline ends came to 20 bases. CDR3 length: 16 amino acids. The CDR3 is CASTKDGRSVYNEQFF. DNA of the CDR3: TGTGCCAGCACCAAAGATGGACGCTCGGTATACAATGAGCAGTTCTTC.

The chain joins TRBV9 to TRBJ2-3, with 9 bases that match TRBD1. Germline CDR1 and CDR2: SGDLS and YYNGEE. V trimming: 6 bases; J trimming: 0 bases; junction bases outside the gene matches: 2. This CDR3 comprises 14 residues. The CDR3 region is CASKGTGSTDTQYF. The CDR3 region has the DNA TGTGCCAGCAAAGGGACAGGGAGCACAGATACGCAGTATTTT.

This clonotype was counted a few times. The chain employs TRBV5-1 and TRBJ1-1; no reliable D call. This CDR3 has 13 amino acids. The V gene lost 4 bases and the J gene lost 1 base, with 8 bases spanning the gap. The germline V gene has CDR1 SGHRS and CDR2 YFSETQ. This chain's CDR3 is CASSPVQNTEAFF. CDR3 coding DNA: TGCGCCAGCAGCCCCGTACAGAACACTGAAGCTTTCTTT.

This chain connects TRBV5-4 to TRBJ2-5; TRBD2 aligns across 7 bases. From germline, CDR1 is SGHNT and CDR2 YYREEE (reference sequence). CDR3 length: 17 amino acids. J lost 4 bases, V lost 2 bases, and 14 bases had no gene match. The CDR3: CASSLGPPGRGGETQYF. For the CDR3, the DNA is TGTGCCAGCAGCTTAGGGCCTCCGGGGAGGGGCGGAGAGACCCAGTACTTC. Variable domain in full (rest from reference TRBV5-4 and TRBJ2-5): ETGVTQSPTHLIKTRGQQVTLRCSSQSGHNTVSWYQQALGQGPQFIFQYYREEENGRGNFPPRFSGLQFPNYSSELNVNALELDDSALYLCASSLGPPGRGGETQYFGPGTRLLVL.

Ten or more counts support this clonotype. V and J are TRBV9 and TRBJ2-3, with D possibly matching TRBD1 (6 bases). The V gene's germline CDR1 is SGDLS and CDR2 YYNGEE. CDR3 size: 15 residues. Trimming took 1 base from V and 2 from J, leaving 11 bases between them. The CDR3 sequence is CASSVRGTFTDTQYF. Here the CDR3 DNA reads TGTGCCAGCAGCGTAAGGGGGACCTTCACAGATACGCAGTATTTT. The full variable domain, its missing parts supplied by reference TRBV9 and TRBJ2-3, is DSGVTQTPKHLITATGQRVTLRCSPRSGDLSVYWYQQSLDQGLQFLIQYYNGEERAKGNILERFSAQQFPDLHSELNLSSLELGDSALYFCASSVRGTFTDTQYFGPGTRLTVL.

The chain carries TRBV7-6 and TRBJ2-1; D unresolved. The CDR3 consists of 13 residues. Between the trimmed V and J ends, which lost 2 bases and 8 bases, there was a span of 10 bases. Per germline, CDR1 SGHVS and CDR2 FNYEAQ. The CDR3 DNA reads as TGTGCCAGCAGCTTAAACGTGTTGGATGAGCAGTTCTTC. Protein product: CASSLNVLDEQFF.

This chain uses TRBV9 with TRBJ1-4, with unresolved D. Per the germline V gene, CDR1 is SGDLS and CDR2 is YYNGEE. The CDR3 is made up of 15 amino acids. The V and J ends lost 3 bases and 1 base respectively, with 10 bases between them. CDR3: CASSDGAITNEKLFF. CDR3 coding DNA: TGTGCCAGCAGCGACGGAGCTATAACTAATGAAAAACTGTTTTTT.

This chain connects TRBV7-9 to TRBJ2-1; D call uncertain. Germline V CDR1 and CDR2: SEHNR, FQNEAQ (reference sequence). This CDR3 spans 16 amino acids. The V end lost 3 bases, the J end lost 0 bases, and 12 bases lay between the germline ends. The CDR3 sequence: CASSFLRVSSYNEQFF. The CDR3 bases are TGTGCCAGCAGCTTTCTCCGCGTTAGCTCCTACAATGAGCAGTTCTTC.